Included here is one T cell receptor (beta chain) sequence, with context. The antigen remains unidentified. CDR3 size: 13 residues. In germline, CDR1 is SQVTM, CDR2 ANQGSEA. With 0 bases removed from V and 4 bases from J, the gap between germline ends came to 6 bases. These data come from a study of CD8+CD57+ T cells in acquired aplastic anemia. Study-level background: The mean DNA yield obtained from sorted CD4+ and CD8+ cells came to around 3 ug.

Genomic DNA, the template, was used for profiling of the TCR beta VDJ and CDR3. In TCRdb, the reads were re-called with MiXCR into one record per CDR3 protein. The table has some 220,000 distinct CDR3 sequences, about a third seen once; the top ten hold around 1.1%. Study conclusions and caveats: Found in both controls and patients were some 31 CD8+ CDR3 sequences.

The sequencing input was sorted CD4+, CD8+, or CD8+CD57+ T cells (not recorded which) from PBMCs. The chain links TRBV29-1 to TRBJ2-2; no definite D call. This TCR was sampled from a human donor in good health, serving as a control. CDR3 residues: CSVEEGGTGELFF. The CDR3 DNA reads TGCAGCGTTGAAGAGGGCGGCACCGGGGAGCTGTTTTTT.